Listed here are 10 T cell receptor beta chains from one sample, sequenced in a study of T-cell memory formation after mild COVID-19. MiXCR was run by TCRdb on the 5' RACE reads, yielding one entry per CDR3 protein. The table lists about 350,000 distinct CDR3 sequences, roughly an eighth of them singletons. The sequencing input was PBMCs or a T cell subset sorted from them (not recorded which). These receptors all stem from a man younger than 35 who had mild COVID-19 (a few samples of this study predate the infection). Cell type and time point are not known.

In its sample, this clonotype was seen a few times. The rearrangement uses TRBV5-1 and TRBJ2-2; tentative D call: TRBD1 (6 bases). CDR3 length: 17 residues. Germline assignment: CDR1 SGHRS and CDR2 YFSETQ. V lost 3 bases and J 7 bases, leaving 22 bases between the germline ends. The CDR3, as DNA: TGCGCCAGCAGCTCGAGGATCAGGGGCGCGATTGACGGGGAGCTGTTTTTT. This encodes CASSSRIRGAIDGELFF.

In this sample, this clonotype turned up many times. V usage is TRBV7-3 and J usage is TRBJ2-7, with 7 positions matching TRBD2. Germline values: CDR1 SGHTA, CDR2 FQGTGA. The CDR3 length is 17 residues. V was clipped by 1 base and J by 0 bases; unmatched bases: 9. The CDR3 bases are TGTGCCAGCAGCTTAATGTATTACGGCGGGGGCTCCTACGAGCAGTACTTC. As protein: CASSLMYYGGGSYEQYF.

In its sample, this clonotype was seen a few times. The rearrangement links TRBV6-2 or TRBV6-3 to TRBJ1-1; TRBD1 aligns across 8 bases. This CDR3 is 14 amino acids long. With 7 bases clipped from V and 6 bases from J, the junction kept 10 bases outside the gene matches. Per germline, CDR1 MNHEY and CDR2 SVGEGT. CDR3 sequence (DNA): TGTGCCAGCAAACCAACAGGGGGGAAAGCTGAAGCTTTCTTT. Encoded protein: CASKPTGGKAEAFF.

This clonotype was found many times. This chain uses TRBV6-5 with TRBJ2-3, with 7 nucleotides matching TRBD2. This CDR3 contains 12 residues. Trimming removed 8 bases from V and 8 bases from J; junction bases left unmatched: 7. CDR1 is MNHEY, CDR2 SVGAGI, per germline. The CDR3 reads CASGMERGTQYF. DNA for the CDR3: TGTGCCAGCGGGATGGAGCGGGGTACGCAGTATTTT.

This clonotype has more than one count but fewer than ten. This chain links TRBV4-2 with TRBJ2-1, with unresolved D. The CDR3 has 11 residues. Looked up from germline, CDR1 is LGHNA and CDR2 is YNFKEQ. With 1 base removed from V and 10 bases from J, the gap between germline ends came to 5 bases. As DNA, the CDR3 is TGTGCCAGCAGCCAAGGAAGGGAGCAGTTCTTC. Translated: CASSQGREQFF.

This clonotype was seen only a few times. V gene TRBV11-1 combines with J gene TRBJ2-7, with D unclear. V dropped 3 bases and J dropped 4 bases, with 7 bases sitting between them. The CDR3 contains 12 residues. Per germline, CDR1 SGHAT and CDR2 FQDESV (reference sequence). Here the CDR3 DNA reads TGTGCCAGCAGCTTGAACAGTTACGAGCAGTACTTC. Its translation is CASSLNSYEQYF.

The rearrangement links TRBV20-1 to TRBJ2-2; D is uncertain. V was trimmed by 6 bases and J by 2 bases, leaving 10 bases between them. The germline gives CDR1 DFQATT, CDR2 SNEGSKA (reference sequence). The CDR3 extends over 13 amino acids. CDR3 sequence: CSATERNTGELFF. The CDR3 DNA follows: TGCAGTGCGACTGAACGTAACACCGGGGAGCTGTTTTTT.

The rearrangement uses TRBV9 and TRBJ2-1; D is possibly TRBD1 (5 bases). The CDR3 is 15 amino acids. CDR1 and CDR2 (germline): SGDLS, YYNGEE. Trimming shortened V by 0 bases and J by 3 bases, and 10 bases separated the two germline ends. This CDR3 reads CASSVGQRDYNEQFF. In nucleotides, the CDR3 is TGTGCCAGCAGCGTAGGACAGAGAGACTACAATGAGCAGTTCTTC.

The chain combines TRBV4-3 with TRBJ2-2; D perhaps matches TRBD2 (6 bases). There are 18 residues in the CDR3. CDR1 and CDR2 (germline): LGHNA, YSLEER. The V end was cut by 0 bases, the J end by 2 bases, with 16 bases between. As DNA, the CDR3 is TGCGCCAGCAGCCAAGACCCACCCGGGACTTCCAACACCGGGGAGCTGTTTTTT. This translates into CASSQDPPGTSNTGELFF.

This chain uses TRBV6-1 with TRBJ1-6; D perhaps matches TRBD1 (5 bases). CDR3 length: 14 residues. V was pared by 0 bases and J by 8 bases, with 8 bases between. Germline loops: CDR1 MNHNS, CDR2 SASEGT. For the CDR3, the DNA is TGTGCCAGCAGTGAAGCCGGGGCCCATTCACCCCTCCACTTT. Residues: CASSEAGAHSPLHF.